This T cell receptor beta chain was recorded in a study of regulatory T cells in long-lasting Graves disease. The CDR3 length is 14 residues. Germline CDR1 reads DFQATT; CDR2 reads SNEGSKA (reference sequence). V was trimmed by 2 bases and J by 2 bases, leaving 13 bases between them. Arm-PCR of CDR3 regions and iRepertoire HTBI primers were used to build TCR beta libraries. From the multiplex PCR reads, TCRdb called clonotypes with MiXCR, one entry per CDR3 protein. The data hold fewer than 350,000 distinct CDR3 sequences, with under 20% observed a single time. This clonotype was recorded many times. The antigen is not known. Time point given: newly diagnosed GD, antithyroid drugs for less than 3 months. The TCR library was made from RNA extracted from PBMCs. Notes on the study in general: Persistent Graves' patients showed less TCR diversity than newly diagnosed ones.

The sequence was collected from a female donor with Graves disease. V is TRBV20-1 and J is TRBJ2-7; no firm D call. The sequenced sample was peripheral blood mononuclear cells (PBMCs), obtained at new diagnosis, from a patient treated with antithyroid drugs. The CDR3 DNA follows: TGCAGTGCTAGAAGCCGTAGGGAACCCTACGAGCAGTACTTC. Encoded protein: CSARSRREPYEQYF.